Listed below are T cell receptor beta chains from one sample, sequenced in a study of neurological immune-mediated disorders. TCRdb re-derived calls from the 5' RACE reads in MiXCR, one entry per CDR3 protein. The table has tens of thousands of distinct CDR3 sequences, roughly 10% seen once. Sequenced input: PBMCs. These receptors originate from a man aged 45-60 years in good health. Each CDR3 is given with its conserved first and last residue.

>15|TRBJ2-5|TRBV6-1
CASTQASGRLETQYF
>15|TRBJ1-6|TRBV2
CASSERADLNSPLHF
>15|TRBJ2-1|TRBV11-2
CASSLGQGAENEQFF
>16|TRBJ2-1|TRBV7-9
CASGNNRAGEGNEQFF
>15|TRBJ2-1|TRBV20-1
CSASLRTSGRVEQFF
>15|TRBJ2-1|TRBV24-1
CATSDSGLAGNEQFF
>17|TRBJ2-3|TRBV27
CASSFLTSAISTGTQYF
>17|TRBJ2-3|TRBV15
CVTSGALTGASADTQYF
>14|TRBJ2-5|TRBV7-9
CASSQGGGPGTQYF
>15|TRBJ1-5|TRBV25-1
CASSEARGDNQPQHF
>14|TRBJ1-5|TRBV7-9
CASSAVRGGLPQHF
>17|TRBJ2-3|TRBV5-1
CASSPGLAGGHTDTQYF
>16|TRBJ1-4|TRBV5-1
CASSLLLGPTNEKLFF
>16|TRBJ2-3|TRBV18
CASSWTSDPSTDTQYF
>15|TRBJ2-5|TRBV3-1
CASSHFGQTQETQYF
>15|TRBJ2-5|TRBV28
CASSFRARYQETQYF
>14|TRBJ2-5|TRBV28
CATVTRESGETQYF
>16|TRBJ2-5|TRBV10-3
CATRLTGGGSQETQYF
>15|TRBJ2-7|TRBV4-2
CASSQLQLDSYEQYF
>13|TRBJ2-1|TRBV18
CASSLRTSNEQFF
>14|TRBJ2-3|TRBV27
CASSLRDSKDTQYF
>17|TRBJ1-4|TRBV5-1
CASSLDVGTATNEKLFF
>12|TRBJ2-7|TRBV29-1
CSAGDSIYEQYF
>15|TRBJ1-6|TRBV30
CAWKFRERYNSPLHF
>21|TRBJ2-1|TRBV11-2
CASSLDLAASGSLSSYNEQFF
>13|TRBJ1-2|TRBV9
CASSAPGLYGYTF